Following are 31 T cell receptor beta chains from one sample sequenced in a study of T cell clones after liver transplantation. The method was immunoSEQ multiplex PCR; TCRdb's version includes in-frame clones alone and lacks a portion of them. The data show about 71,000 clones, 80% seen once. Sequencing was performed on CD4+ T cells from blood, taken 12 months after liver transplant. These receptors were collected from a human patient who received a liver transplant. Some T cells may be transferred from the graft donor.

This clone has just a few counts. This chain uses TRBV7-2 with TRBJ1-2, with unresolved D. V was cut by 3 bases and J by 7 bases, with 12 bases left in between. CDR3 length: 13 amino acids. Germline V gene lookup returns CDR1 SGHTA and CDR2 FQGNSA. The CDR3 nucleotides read TGTGCCAGCAGCTTTACGACGGGTGGTGGCTACACCTTC. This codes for CASSFTTGGGYTF. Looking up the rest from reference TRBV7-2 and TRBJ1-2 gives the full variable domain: GAGVSQSPSNKVTEKGKDVELRCDPISGHTALYWYRQSLGQGLEFLIYFQGNSAPDKSGLPSDRFSAERTGGSVSTLTIQRTQQEDSAVYLCASSFTTGGGYTFGSGTRLTVV.

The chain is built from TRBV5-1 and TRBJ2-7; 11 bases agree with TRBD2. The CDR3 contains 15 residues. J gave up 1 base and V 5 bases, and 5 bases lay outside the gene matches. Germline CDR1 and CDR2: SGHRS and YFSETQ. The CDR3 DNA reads TGCGCCAGCAGTACGTCTAGCGGGAGGTCCTACGAGCAGTACTTC. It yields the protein CASSTSSGRSYEQYF. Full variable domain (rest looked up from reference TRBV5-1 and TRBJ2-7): KAGVTQTPRYLIKTRGQQVTLSCSPISGHRSVSWYQQTPGQGLQFLFEYFSETQRNKGNFPGRFSGRQFSNSRSEMNVSTLELGDSALYLCASSTSSGRSYEQYFGPGTRLTVT.

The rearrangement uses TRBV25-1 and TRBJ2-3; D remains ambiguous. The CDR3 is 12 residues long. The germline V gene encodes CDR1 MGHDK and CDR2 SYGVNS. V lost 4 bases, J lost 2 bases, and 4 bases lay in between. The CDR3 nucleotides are TGTGCCAGCAGTGTCGTCACAGATACGCAGTATTTT. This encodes CASSVVTDTQYF.

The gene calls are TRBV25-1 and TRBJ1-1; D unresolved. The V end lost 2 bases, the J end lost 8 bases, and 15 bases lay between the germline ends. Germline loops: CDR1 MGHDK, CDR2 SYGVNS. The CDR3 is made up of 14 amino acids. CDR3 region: CASSEPSRATEAFF. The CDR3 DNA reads TGTGCCAGCAGTGAACCGTCGAGGGCCACGGAAGCTTTCTTT.

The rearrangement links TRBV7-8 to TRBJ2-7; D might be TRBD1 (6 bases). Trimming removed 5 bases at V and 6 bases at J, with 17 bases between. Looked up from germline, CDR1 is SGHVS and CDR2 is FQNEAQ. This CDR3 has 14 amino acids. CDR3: CASSTRDTVREQYF. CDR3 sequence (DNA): TGTGCCAGCAGCACCCGGGACACCGTTCGCGAGCAGTACTTC.

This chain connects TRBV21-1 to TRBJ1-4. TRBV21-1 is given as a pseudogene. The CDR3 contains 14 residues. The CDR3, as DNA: TGTGCCAGCAGCAAAGTTGCAACTAATGAAAAACTGTTTTTT. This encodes CASSKVATNEKLFF.

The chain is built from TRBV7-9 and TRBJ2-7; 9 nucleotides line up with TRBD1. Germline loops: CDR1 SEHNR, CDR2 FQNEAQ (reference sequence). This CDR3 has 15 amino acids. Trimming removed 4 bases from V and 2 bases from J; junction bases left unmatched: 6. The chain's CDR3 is CASSSGTGSTYEQYF. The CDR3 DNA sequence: TGTGCCAGCAGCTCCGGGACAGGGTCAACCTACGAGCAGTACTTC. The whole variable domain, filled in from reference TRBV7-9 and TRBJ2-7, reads DTGVSQNPRHKITKRGQNVTFRCDPISEHNRLYWYRQTLGQGPEFLTYFQNEAQLEKSRLLSDRFSAERPKGSFSTLEIQRTEQGDSAMYLCASSSGTGSTYEQYFGPGTRLTVT.

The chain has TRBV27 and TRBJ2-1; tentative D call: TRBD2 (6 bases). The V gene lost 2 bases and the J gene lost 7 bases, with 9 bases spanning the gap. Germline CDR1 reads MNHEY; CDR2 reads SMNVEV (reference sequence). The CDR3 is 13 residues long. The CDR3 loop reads CASSLAGRNEQFF. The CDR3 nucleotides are TGTGCCAGCAGTTTAGCAGGGAGGAATGAGCAGTTCTTC.

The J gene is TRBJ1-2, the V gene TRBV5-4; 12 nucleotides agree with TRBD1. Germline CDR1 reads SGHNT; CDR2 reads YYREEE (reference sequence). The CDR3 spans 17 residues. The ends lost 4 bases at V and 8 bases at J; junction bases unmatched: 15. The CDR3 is CASSQGTGGPIGGGYTF. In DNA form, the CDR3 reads TGTGCCAGCAGCCAAGGGACAGGGGGCCCGATTGGTGGGGGCTACACCTTC.

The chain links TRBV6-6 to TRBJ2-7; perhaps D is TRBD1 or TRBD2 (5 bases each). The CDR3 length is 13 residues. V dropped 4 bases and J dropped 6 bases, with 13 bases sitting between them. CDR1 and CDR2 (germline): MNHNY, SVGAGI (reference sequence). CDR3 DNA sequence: TGTGCCAGCAGTTCCGGACCGGGGCGCGAGCAGTACTTC. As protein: CASSSGPGREQYF.

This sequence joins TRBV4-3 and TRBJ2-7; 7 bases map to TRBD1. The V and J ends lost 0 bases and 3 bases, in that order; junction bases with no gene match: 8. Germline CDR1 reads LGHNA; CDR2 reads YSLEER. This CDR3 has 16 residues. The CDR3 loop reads CASSQDVRGGFYEQYF. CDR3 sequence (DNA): TGCGCCAGCAGCCAAGATGTCAGAGGGGGCTTCTACGAGCAGTACTTC.

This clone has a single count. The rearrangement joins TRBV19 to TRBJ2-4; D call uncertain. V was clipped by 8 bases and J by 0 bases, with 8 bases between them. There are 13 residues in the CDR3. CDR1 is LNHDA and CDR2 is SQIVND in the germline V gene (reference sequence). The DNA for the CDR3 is TGTGCCAGTTCCCCCCTAGCCAAAAACATTCAGTACTTC. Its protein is CASSPLAKNIQYF.

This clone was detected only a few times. The CDR3 loop is CASSPRTSAYEQYF. DNA of the CDR3: TGTGCCAGCAGCCCTAGGACGTCCGCCTACGAGCAGTACTTC. The chain is built from TRBV11-2 and TRBJ2-7; D remains unclear. This CDR3 is built from 14 residues. V dropped 5 bases and J dropped 2 bases, with 13 bases sitting between them. Per the germline V gene, CDR1 is SGHAT and CDR2 is FQNNGV.

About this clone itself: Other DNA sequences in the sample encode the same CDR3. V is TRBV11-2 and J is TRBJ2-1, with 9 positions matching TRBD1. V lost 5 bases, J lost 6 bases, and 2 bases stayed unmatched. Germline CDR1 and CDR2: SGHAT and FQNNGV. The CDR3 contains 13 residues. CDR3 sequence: CASSPDRGNEQFF. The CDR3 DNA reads TGTGCCAGCAGCCCGGACAGGGGCAATGAGCAGTTCTTC.

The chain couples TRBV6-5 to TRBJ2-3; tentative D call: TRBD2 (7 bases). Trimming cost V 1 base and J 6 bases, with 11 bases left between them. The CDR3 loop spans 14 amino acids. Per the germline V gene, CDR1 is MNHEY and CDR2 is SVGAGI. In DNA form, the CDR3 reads TGTGCCAGCAGTTACTACAGGGAGGGGGATACGCAGTATTTT. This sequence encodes CASSYYREGDTQYF.

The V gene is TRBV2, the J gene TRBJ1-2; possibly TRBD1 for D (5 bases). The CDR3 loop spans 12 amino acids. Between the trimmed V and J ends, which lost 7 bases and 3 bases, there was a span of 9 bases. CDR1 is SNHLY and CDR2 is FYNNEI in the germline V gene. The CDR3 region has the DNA TGTGCCAGCAAGGGGTATGACTATGGCTACACCTTC. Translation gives CASKGYDYGYTF.

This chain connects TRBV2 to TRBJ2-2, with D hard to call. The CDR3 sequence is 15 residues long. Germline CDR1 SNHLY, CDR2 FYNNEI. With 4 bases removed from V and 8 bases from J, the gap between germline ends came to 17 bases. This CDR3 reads CASSARSGGAGELFF. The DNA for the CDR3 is TGTGCCAGCAGTGCCAGGAGTGGCGGAGCAGGGGAGCTGTTTTTT.

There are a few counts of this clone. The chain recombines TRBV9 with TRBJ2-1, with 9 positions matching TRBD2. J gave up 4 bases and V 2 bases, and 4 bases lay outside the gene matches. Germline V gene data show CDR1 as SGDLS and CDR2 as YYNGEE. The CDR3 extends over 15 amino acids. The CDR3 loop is CASSVTSGLYNEQFF. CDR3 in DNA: TGTGCCAGCAGCGTGACTAGCGGATTATACAATGAGCAGTTCTTC.

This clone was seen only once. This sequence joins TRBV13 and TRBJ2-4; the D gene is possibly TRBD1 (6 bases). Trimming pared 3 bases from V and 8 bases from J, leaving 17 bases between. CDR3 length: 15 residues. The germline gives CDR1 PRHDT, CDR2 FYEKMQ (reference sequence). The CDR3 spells CASSLINRETDIQYF. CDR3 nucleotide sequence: TGTGCCAGCAGCTTGATAAACAGGGAGACGGACATTCAGTACTTC.

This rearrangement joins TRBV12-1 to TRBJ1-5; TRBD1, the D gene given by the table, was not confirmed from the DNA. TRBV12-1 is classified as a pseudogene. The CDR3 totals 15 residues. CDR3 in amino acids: CASSSGGQPNQPQHF. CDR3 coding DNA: TGTGCCAGCAGCTCTGGCGGACAGCCAAATCAGCCCCAGCATTTT.

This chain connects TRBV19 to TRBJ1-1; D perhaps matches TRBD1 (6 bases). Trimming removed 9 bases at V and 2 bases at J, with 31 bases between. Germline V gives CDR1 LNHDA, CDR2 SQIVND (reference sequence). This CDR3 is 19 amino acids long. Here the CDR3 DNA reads TGTGCCAGCCACAAGCTTTACTGGGGACATCGGAACCCAAACACTGAAGCTTTCTTT. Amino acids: CASHKLYWGHRNPNTEAFF.

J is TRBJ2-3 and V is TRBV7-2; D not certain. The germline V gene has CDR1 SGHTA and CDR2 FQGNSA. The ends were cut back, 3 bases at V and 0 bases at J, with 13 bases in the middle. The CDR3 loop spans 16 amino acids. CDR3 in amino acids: CASSLGVSRSTDTQYF. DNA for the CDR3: TGTGCCAGCAGCTTGGGCGTTAGTAGAAGCACAGATACGCAGTATTTT.

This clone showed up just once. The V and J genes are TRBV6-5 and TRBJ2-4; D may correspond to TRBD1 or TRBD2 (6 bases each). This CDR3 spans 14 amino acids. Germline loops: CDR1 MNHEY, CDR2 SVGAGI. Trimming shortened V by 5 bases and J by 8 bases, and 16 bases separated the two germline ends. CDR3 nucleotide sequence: TGTGCCAGCAGTAGGGGGAGGAGTATGGACATTCAGTACTTC. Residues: CASSRGRSMDIQYF.

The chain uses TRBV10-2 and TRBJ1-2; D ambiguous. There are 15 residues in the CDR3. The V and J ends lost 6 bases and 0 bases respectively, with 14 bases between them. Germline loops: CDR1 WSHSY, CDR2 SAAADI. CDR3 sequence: CASSPNFQPNYGYTF. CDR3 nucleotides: TGCGCCAGCAGCCCCAACTTTCAACCTAACTATGGCTACACCTTC.

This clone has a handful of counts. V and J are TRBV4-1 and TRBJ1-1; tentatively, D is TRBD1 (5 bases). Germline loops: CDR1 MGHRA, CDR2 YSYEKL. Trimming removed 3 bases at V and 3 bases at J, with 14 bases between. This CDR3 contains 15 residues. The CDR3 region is CASSHPGTGHTEAFF. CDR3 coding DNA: TGCGCCAGCAGCCACCCAGGGACGGGGCACACTGAAGCTTTCTTT.

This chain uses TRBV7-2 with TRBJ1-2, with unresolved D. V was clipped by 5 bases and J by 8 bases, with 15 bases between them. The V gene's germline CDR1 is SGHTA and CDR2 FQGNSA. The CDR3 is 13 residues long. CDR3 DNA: TGTGCCAGCAGCGCGTATCTCGCGGACGGCTACACCTTC. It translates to CASSAYLADGYTF.

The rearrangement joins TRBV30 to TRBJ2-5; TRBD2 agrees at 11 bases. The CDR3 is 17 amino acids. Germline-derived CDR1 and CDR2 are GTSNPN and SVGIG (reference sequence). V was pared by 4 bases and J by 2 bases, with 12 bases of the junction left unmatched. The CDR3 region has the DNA TGTGCCTGGACCCCTAGGCTAGCGGGAGGTACTCAAGAGACCCAGTACTTC. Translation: CAWTPRLAGGTQETQYF. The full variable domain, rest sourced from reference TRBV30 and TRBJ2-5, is SQTIHQWPATLVQPVGSPLSLECTVEGTSNPNLYWYRQAAGRGLQLLFYSVGIGQISSEVPQNLSASRPQDRQFILSSKKLLLSDSGFYLCAWTPRLAGGTQETQYFGPGTRLLVL.

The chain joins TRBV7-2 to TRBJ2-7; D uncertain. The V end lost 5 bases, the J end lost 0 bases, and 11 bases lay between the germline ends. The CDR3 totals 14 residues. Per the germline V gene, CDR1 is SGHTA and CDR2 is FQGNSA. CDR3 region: CASSPPRISYEQYF. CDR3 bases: TGTGCCAGCAGCCCACCTCGGATCTCCTACGAGCAGTACTTC.

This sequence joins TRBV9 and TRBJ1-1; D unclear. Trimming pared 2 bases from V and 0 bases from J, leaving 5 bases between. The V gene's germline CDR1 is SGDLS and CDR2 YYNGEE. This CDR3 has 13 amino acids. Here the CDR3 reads CASSVRLNTEAFF. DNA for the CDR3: TGTGCCAGCAGCGTTAGACTGAACACTGAAGCTTTCTTT. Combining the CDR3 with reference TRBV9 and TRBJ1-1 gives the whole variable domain DSGVTQTPKHLITATGQRVTLRCSPRSGDLSVYWYQQSLDQGLQFLIQYYNGEERAKGNILERFSAQQFPDLHSELNLSSLELGDSALYFCASSVRLNTEAFFGQGTRLTVV.

The CDR3: CASSPTYANEKLFF. Here the CDR3 DNA reads TGTGCCAGCAGCCCTACTTATGCTAATGAAAAACTGTTTTTT. The V gene is TRBV7-2, the J gene TRBJ1-4; D is uncertain. Trimming removed 5 bases from V and 3 bases from J, with 10 bases in between. The CDR3 is made up of 14 amino acids. The V gene's germline CDR1 is SGHTA and CDR2 FQGNSA.

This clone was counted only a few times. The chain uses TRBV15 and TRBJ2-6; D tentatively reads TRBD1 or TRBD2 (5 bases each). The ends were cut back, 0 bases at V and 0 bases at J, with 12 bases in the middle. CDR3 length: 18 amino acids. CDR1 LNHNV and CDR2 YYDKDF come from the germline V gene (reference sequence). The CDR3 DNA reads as TGTGCCACCAGCAGAGAAGGGACGGTCGTCTCTGGGGCCAACGTCCTGACTTTC. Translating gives CATSREGTVVSGANVLTF.